Shown below are 21 T cell receptor beta chains from a single sample sequenced in a study of neoadjuvant anti-PD-1 for oral cavity cancer (dated by TCRdb to about 2021). Receptor amplification or capture employed the immunoSEQ multiplex PCR assay. TCRdb took this table from immuneACCESS and kept in-frame rearrangements with V and J called. Such tables lack part of the clones; where checked against another copy, unresolved V genes explain under half of the gap, and the rest is unexplained. This sample gives about 42,000 clones in total; approximately 80% of them show up just once. The top ten clonotypes cover about 5% of the sample. The intended sense of this specimen's time point label: after neoadjuvant nivolumab, at surgical resection. The sequenced sample was PBMCs, obtained after nivolumab (anti-PD-1) treatment. These receptor sequences come from a person aged 40 to 85 with oral cavity squamous cell carcinoma.

The chain combines TRBV5-4 with TRBJ2-3, with TRBD2 identical over 8 bases. The germline gives CDR1 SGHNT, CDR2 YYREEE (reference sequence). The CDR3 is 15 amino acids. V lost 4 bases, J lost 0 bases, and 4 bases stayed unmatched. CDR3: CASSHAGGSTDTQYF. DNA for the CDR3: TGTGCCAGCAGCCACGCGGGGGGTAGCACAGATACGCAGTATTTT.

The chain carries TRBV10-1 and TRBJ2-1, with D perhaps assigned TRBD1 or TRBD2 (6 bases each). Germline assignment: CDR1 WNHNN and CDR2 SYGVQD (reference sequence). V was cut by 6 bases and J by 6 bases, with 15 bases left in between. The length of the CDR3 is 14 residues. CDR3 sequence: CASSKGGLGNEQFF. The CDR3 DNA is TGCGCCAGCAGCAAAGGGGGACTCGGCAATGAGCAGTTCTTC.

This chain joins TRBV5-1 and TRBJ2-7; 7 nucleotides match TRBD2. Germline assignment: CDR1 SGHRS and CDR2 YFSETQ. This CDR3 has 13 residues. With 4 bases clipped from V and 4 bases from J, the junction kept 5 bases outside the gene matches. The CDR3 region is CASSLPGLYEQYF. In DNA form, the CDR3 reads TGCGCCAGCAGCCTGCCGGGACTATACGAGCAGTACTTC.

The chain recombines TRBV7-8 with TRBJ1-6, with D possibly TRBD1 on 6 matching bases. The V and J ends lost 5 bases and 6 bases respectively, with 17 bases between them. The CDR3 has 16 residues. CDR1 is SGHVS and CDR2 is FQNEAQ in the germline V gene. This CDR3 is CASSPSRTGFNSPLHF. The DNA of the CDR3 is TGTGCCAGCAGCCCAAGTCGAACAGGGTTTAATTCACCCCTCCACTTT.

This clone was seen a handful of times. This chain uses TRBV5-4 with TRBJ1-6; 8 nucleotides line up with TRBD1. V shed 1 base and J 7 bases; nucleotides not matched to a gene: 10. Per germline, CDR1 SGHNT and CDR2 YYREEE (reference sequence). The CDR3 runs to 17 residues. The CDR3 sequence is CASSLPNRGNSNSPLHF. The CDR3 DNA reads TGTGCCAGCAGCTTGCCCAACAGGGGGAACTCAAATTCACCCCTCCACTTT.

The DNA for the CDR3 is TGTGCCAGCAGTGGACAGGGCTATGAAAAACTGTTTTTT. Amino acid sequence: CASSGQGYEKLFF. The chain carries TRBV7-2 and TRBJ1-4; 8 bases map to TRBD1. The trim removed 6 bases at V and 6 bases at J, leaving 3 bases unmatched. The germline V gene has CDR1 SGHTA and CDR2 FQGNSA. This CDR3 has 13 residues.

This chain uses TRBV6-6 with TRBJ1-1, with D possibly being TRBD1 (5 bases). The CDR3 totals 12 residues. The V gene's germline CDR1 is MNHNY and CDR2 SVGAGI (reference sequence). Trimming pared 6 bases from V and 8 bases from J, leaving 13 bases between. The CDR3 DNA sequence: TGTGCCAGCAGCCAAGTTTGGGGGGAAGCTTTCTTT. Protein sequence: CASSQVWGEAFF.

The rearrangement joins TRBV5-6 to TRBJ1-4, with 8 positions matching TRBD1. This CDR3 comprises 15 residues. The germline CDR1 and CDR2 sequences are SGHDT and YYEEEE. Trimming took 4 bases from V and 8 from J; bases not matched to a gene: 10. Here the CDR3 DNA reads TGTGCCAGCAGCCCAACCCAGGGGGCAGGGGAAAAACTGTTTTTT. This gives the protein CASSPTQGAGEKLFF.

The chain links TRBV15 to TRBJ2-7, with TRBD1 matching over 10 bases. V shed 3 bases, J shed 3 bases, and the junction held 5 bases outside the gene matches. Germline V CDR1 and CDR2: LNHNV, YYDKDF (reference sequence). The CDR3 spans 15 residues. The chain's CDR3 is CATSSRTGGFYEQYF. CDR3 sequence (DNA): TGTGCCACCAGCAGCCGGACAGGGGGGTTCTACGAGCAGTACTTC.

This chain connects TRBV11-2 to TRBJ1-2, with 8 bases identical to TRBD1. This CDR3 has 11 residues. The J segment lost 11 bases and the V segment lost 1 base, leaving 0 bases of the junction unmatched. Looked up from germline, CDR1 is SGHAT and CDR2 is FQNNGV. As DNA, the CDR3 is TGTGCCAGCAGCTTAGGGACAGGGTACACCTTC. It specifies CASSLGTGYTF.

The CDR3 bases are TGTGCCACCAGCAGACCGCCGACAGCCTTTCTTTACGAGCAGTACTTC. Translating gives CATSRPPTAFLYEQYF. The V call is TRBV15, the J call TRBJ2-7; D perhaps matches TRBD1 (5 bases). Trimming removed 2 bases at V and 4 bases at J, with 18 bases between. This CDR3 contains 16 residues. Per the germline V gene, CDR1 is LNHNV and CDR2 is YYDKDF (reference sequence).

The genes are TRBV10-3 and TRBJ1-2; D may be TRBD1 (5 bases). V lost 10 bases, J lost 1 base, and 13 bases lay in between. The CDR3 length is 13 residues. Germline values: CDR1 ENHRY, CDR2 SYGVKD. This CDR3 reads CATSMGDNYGYTF. CDR3 in DNA: TGTGCCACTAGTATGGGGGATAACTATGGCTACACCTTC.

This rearrangement joins TRBV28 to TRBJ1-2; D not resolved. Looked up from germline, CDR1 is MDHEN and CDR2 is SYDVKM. CDR3 length: 13 residues. The CDR3 DNA reads TGTGGGACTCTCAGGCCCCTCAATTATGGCTACACCTTC. As protein: CGTLRPLNYGYTF.

The J gene is TRBJ2-2, the V gene TRBV7-9; D possibly uses TRBD1 or TRBD2 (5 bases each). The CDR3 has 12 amino acids. CDR1 SEHNR and CDR2 FQNEAQ come from the germline V gene (reference sequence). V lost 11 bases and J lost 15, with 22 bases in between. Written as DNA, the CDR3 is TGTGCCGGAGTGGATTGGGACCCGAGGTTGTTTTTT. It specifies CAGVDWDPRLFF.

The genes are TRBV29-1 and TRBJ2-7; D unclear. Germline V lookup: CDR1 SQVTM, CDR2 ANQGSEA. V was cut by 1 base and J by 6 bases, with 10 bases left in between. CDR3 length equals 12 residues. CDR3 DNA sequence: TGCAGCGTTGAAGGGAGTGGGCTCGAGCAGTACTTC. It is translated as CSVEGSGLEQYF.

The chain combines TRBV7-2 with TRBJ2-2, with 8 positions matching TRBD2. Germline lookup yields CDR1 SGHTA and CDR2 FQGNSA. CDR3 size: 15 residues. Unmatched junction bases numbered 9, after V lost 7 bases and J lost 5 bases. The CDR3 protein is CASKSRRGVTGELFF. DNA for the CDR3: TGTGCCAGCAAAAGCAGGCGGGGGGTTACCGGGGAGCTGTTTTTT.

The chain is built from TRBV5-1 and TRBJ2-7, with 9 bases fitting TRBD1. Germline CDR1 SGHRS, CDR2 YFSETQ. The CDR3 extends over 14 amino acids. After removal of 4 bases from V and 4 bases from J, the junction contained 6 bases not matched to a gene. DNA of the CDR3: TGCGCCAGCAGCCCGACCGGGACAGGGTACGAGCAGTACTTC. Residues: CASSPTGTGYEQYF.

The chain combines TRBV7-2 with TRBJ1-4; D perhaps matches TRBD1 (6 bases). Deletions cut 2 bases from V and 5 bases from J, with 9 bases between. The V gene's germline CDR1 is SGHTA and CDR2 FQGNSA. The CDR3 runs 14 residues. The CDR3 region is CASSLTGRNEKLFF. In DNA, the CDR3 is TGTGCCAGCAGCTTAACAGGGCGGAATGAAAAACTGTTTTTT.

This chain connects TRBV5-4 to TRBJ2-5; 9 nucleotides align to TRBD1. CDR3 length: 14 residues. Losses at the gene ends were 3 bases for V and 3 bases for J; bases not matched to a gene: 3. Looked up from germline, CDR1 is SGHNT and CDR2 is YYREEE (reference sequence). CDR3 nucleotide sequence: TGTGCCAGCAGCTGGGGGACAGGGAAAGAGACCCAGTACTTC. Residues: CASSWGTGKETQYF.

The chain recombines TRBV4-1 with TRBJ2-3; D unclear. The V and J ends lost 1 base and 4 bases respectively, with 12 bases between them. Germline V gene lookup returns CDR1 MGHRA and CDR2 YSYEKL. The CDR3 is made up of 15 amino acids. The chain's CDR3 is CASSQAALWADTQYF. The CDR3 nucleotides are TGCGCCAGCAGCCAAGCGGCGCTATGGGCAGATACGCAGTATTTT.

This chain joins TRBV11-2 and TRBJ1-1; D unclear. With 1 base removed from V and 12 bases from J, the gap between germline ends came to 15 bases. The germline gives CDR1 SGHAT, CDR2 FQNNGV. The CDR3 runs to 13 residues. The CDR3 DNA follows: TGTGCCAGCAGCTTAGGTCTGGTACGTGGGTCTTTCTTT. This encodes CASSLGLVRGSFF.